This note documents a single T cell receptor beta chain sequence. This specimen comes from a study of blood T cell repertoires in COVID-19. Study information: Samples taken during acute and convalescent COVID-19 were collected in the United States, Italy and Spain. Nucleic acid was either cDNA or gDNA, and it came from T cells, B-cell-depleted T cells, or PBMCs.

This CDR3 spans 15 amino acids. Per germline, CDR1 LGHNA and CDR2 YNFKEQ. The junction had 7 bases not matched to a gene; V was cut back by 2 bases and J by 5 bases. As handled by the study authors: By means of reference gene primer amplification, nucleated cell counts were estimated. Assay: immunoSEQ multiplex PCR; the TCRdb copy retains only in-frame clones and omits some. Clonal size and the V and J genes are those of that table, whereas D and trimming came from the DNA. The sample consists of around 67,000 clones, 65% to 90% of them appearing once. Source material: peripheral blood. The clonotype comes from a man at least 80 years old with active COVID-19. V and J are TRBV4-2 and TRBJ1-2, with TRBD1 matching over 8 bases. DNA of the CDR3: TGTGCCAGCAGCCAATCGGACAGGGAGGGTTATGGCTACACCTTC. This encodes CASSQSDREGYGYTF.